Listed here is a single T cell receptor (beta chain). Its antigen is still unknown. The data belong to a study of beta chain features in type 1 diabetes. Study in general: There was similarity between patients and healthy donors in age, gender and cell yields. All samples combined gave roughly 100,000,000 sorted cells for examination.

Trimming pared 5 bases from V and 0 bases from J, leaving 11 bases between. The CDR3 is 15 residues long. The germline gives CDR1 SGHAT, CDR2 FQNNGV. Investigators reverse transcribed all isolated RNA, so they sequenced expressed TCRB transcripts. Sequencing was performed with immunoSEQ multiplex PCR; in TCRdb, only in-frame clones are kept and a portion is missing. The profile shows 55,000 to 85,000 clones, about 50% of them singletons. Study results and limitations: Cells with high TCR expression could be over-represented by cDNA sequencing. Shortening of TCRB CDR3s, moderate but significant, appeared in all four CD4+ subsets of Type 1 diabetes patients.

The rearrangement uses TRBV11-2 and TRBJ1-3, with D perhaps matching TRBD1 (5 bases). The receptor comes from a man aged 25 to 45 with type 1 diabetes. Sequenced input: central memory CD4+ T cells from blood. The CDR3 DNA reads TGTGCCAGCAGCCTGGGGCCGAGCTCTGGAAACACCATATATTTT. This sequence encodes CASSLGPSSGNTIYF.